Below, 21 T cell receptor beta chains from the same sample are listed, as sequenced in a study of T cell responses to AZD1222 COVID-19 vaccine. Measured with immunoSEQ multiplex PCR; TCRdb has only the in-frame clones, and not every one. The data show over 110,000 clones, with approximately 94% seen just once and 5.1% held by the top ten. The input for sequencing was peripheral blood, taken on day 0 of AZD1222 vaccination. Every receptor here comes from an adult in good health.

The V and J genes are TRBV2 and TRBJ2-1; weak D call: TRBD1 (6 bases). Germline values: CDR1 SNHLY, CDR2 FYNNEI. Trimming stripped 7 bases from V and 8 bases from J, with 21 bases between. This CDR3 has 15 residues. In DNA, the CDR3 is TGTGCCAGCAAGTTTTCCGGGACACCCTCCGATGAGCAGTTCTTC. Residues: CASKFSGTPSDEQFF.

This chain uses TRBV5-1 with TRBJ1-2, with unresolved D. The V gene's germline CDR1 is SGHRS and CDR2 YFSETQ. This CDR3 contains 12 residues. V shed 0 bases and J shed 4 bases, with 4 bases lying between them. CDR3 sequence: CASSLGAYGYTF. CDR3 nucleotide sequence: TGCGCCAGCAGCTTGGGCGCCTATGGCTACACCTTC.

The rearrangement joins TRBV9 to TRBJ1-2, with D perhaps matching TRBD1 (6 bases). The CDR3 runs 14 residues. V shed 5 bases and J shed 8 bases, with 19 bases lying between them. Germline values: CDR1 SGDLS, CDR2 YYNGEE. CDR3 nucleotides: TGTGCCAGCAGACCCAGCGGGGGCCGAGGAGGCTACACCTTC. Translation: CASRPSGGRGGYTF.

The chain carries TRBV27 and TRBJ1-6; no reliable D call. Trimming stripped 0 bases from V and 7 bases from J, with 7 bases between. Germline CDR1 is MNHEY and CDR2 is SMNVEV (reference sequence). CDR3 size: 14 residues. Here the CDR3 DNA reads TGTGCCAGCAGTTTATCAGGGATGAATTCACCCCTCCACTTT. It yields the protein CASSLSGMNSPLHF.

The chain joins TRBV12-3 or TRBV12-4 to TRBJ1-1; tentatively, D is TRBD1 (5 bases). This CDR3 is built from 12 residues. The V end lost 5 bases, the J end lost 5 bases, and 9 bases lay between the germline ends. CDR3 sequence reads: CASSRGGTEAFF. The CDR3 DNA reads TGTGCCAGCAGTCGTGGGGGGACTGAAGCTTTCTTT.

Notes on this clone: The sample has other DNA sequences that encode this CDR3 too. CDR3 sequence: CASSLWGSGANVLTF. The CDR3 DNA reads TGTGCCAGCAGTTTGTGGGGGTCCGGGGCCAACGTCCTGACTTTC. The chain is built from TRBV27 and TRBJ2-6, with D tentatively TRBD1 or TRBD2 (5 bases each). Deletions cut 3 bases from V and 4 bases from J, with 10 bases between. The length of the CDR3 is 15 residues. Germline V gene data show CDR1 as MNHEY and CDR2 as SMNVEV (reference sequence). Combining the CDR3 with reference TRBV27 and TRBJ2-6 gives the whole variable domain EAQVTQNPRYLITVTGKKLTVTCSQNMNHEYMSWYRQDPGLGLRQIYYSMNVEVTDKGDVPEGYKVSRKEKRNFPLILESPSPNQTSLYFCASSLWGSGANVLTFGAGSRLTVL.

A note on this clone: Other DNA sequences from this sample encode an identical CDR3 as well. The V call is TRBV19, the J call TRBJ1-1; D remains ambiguous. Trimming pared 5 bases from V and 0 bases from J, leaving 7 bases between. CDR1 is LNHDA and CDR2 is SQIVND in the germline V gene (reference sequence). The CDR3 sequence is 13 residues long. The CDR3 coding sequence is TGTGCCAGTAGTGTCGGAATGAACACTGAAGCTTTCTTT. Amino acids: CASSVGMNTEAFF.

The chain joins TRBV4-3 to TRBJ2-5; no definite D call. V was clipped by 1 base and J by 0 bases, with 9 bases between them. The CDR3 is 15 amino acids. Germline CDR1 is LGHNA and CDR2 is YSLEER. Here the CDR3 reads CASSQVTQNQETQYF. CDR3 sequence (DNA): TGCGCCAGCAGCCAAGTAACCCAGAACCAAGAGACCCAGTACTTC.

V usage is TRBV3-1 (or the pseudogene TRBV3-2) and J usage is TRBJ1-4; 7 positions match TRBD1. Germline V gives CDR1 LGHDT, CDR2 YNNKEL (reference sequence). This CDR3 comprises 13 residues. V shed 5 bases, J shed 7 bases, and the junction held 4 bases outside the gene matches. CDR3 protein: CASSRGQGEKLFF. The DNA for the CDR3 is TGTGCCAGCAGCAGGGGGCAAGGTGAAAAACTGTTTTTT.

The rearrangement uses TRBV29-1 and TRBJ1-2, with D possibly TRBD1 on 6 matching bases. The CDR3 extends over 11 amino acids. Germline CDR1 and CDR2: SQVTM and ANQGSEA. Trimming left V 7 bases short and J 7 bases short, with 13 bases between. The CDR3 nucleotides are TGCAGCGCCGGAGGGGGGTCTGGCTACACCTTC. Translation gives CSAGGGSGYTF.

Comment on this clone: Distinct nucleotide sequences in the sample also encode this CDR3. The chain employs TRBV7-2 and TRBJ1-5; the match to TRBD1 covers 7 bases. V was pared by 4 bases and J by 7 bases, with 4 bases of the junction left unmatched. The CDR3 has 13 amino acids. Germline values: CDR1 SGHTA, CDR2 FQGNSA. The CDR3 sequence: CASSSQGGQPQHF. The CDR3 DNA sequence: TGTGCCAGCAGCTCCCAGGGGGGCCAGCCCCAGCATTTT. The full variable domain, completed using reference TRBV7-2 and TRBJ1-5, is GAGVSQSPSNKVTEKGKDVELRCDPISGHTALYWYRQSLGQGLEFLIYFQGNSAPDKSGLPSDRFSAERTGGSVSTLTIQRTQQEDSAVYLCASSSQGGQPQHFGDGTRLSIL.

The V and J genes are TRBV5-1 and TRBJ2-7; 9 bases match TRBD2. V was pared by 0 bases and J by 0 bases, with 4 bases of the junction left unmatched. CDR3 length: 16 residues. Per the germline V gene, CDR1 is SGHRS and CDR2 is YFSETQ. As DNA, the CDR3 is TGCGCCAGCAGCTTGGAGGCTAGCGGGACCTCCTACGAGCAGTACTTC. Translation gives CASSLEASGTSYEQYF.

The rearrangement links TRBV29-1 to TRBJ2-3; 15 bases agree with TRBD2. V lost 7 bases to trimming and J lost 8 bases; unmatched junction nucleotides: 10. The germline V gene has CDR1 SQVTM and CDR2 ANQGSEA. The CDR3 covers 15 residues. DNA of the CDR3: TGCAGCGCCGAAGGACTAGCGGGGGGGCCGGCTACGCAGTATTTT. It encodes CSAEGLAGGPATQYF.

The chain has TRBV6-5 and TRBJ2-7; D uncertain. V lost 5 bases to trimming and J lost 0 bases, with 11 bases between them. The germline gives CDR1 MNHEY, CDR2 SVGAGI. This CDR3 spans 14 amino acids. CDR3 protein: CASSPWKSSYEQYF. CDR3 coding DNA: TGTGCCAGCAGTCCCTGGAAGAGCTCCTACGAGCAGTACTTC.

The gene calls are TRBV5-1 and TRBJ2-7, with TRBD1 identical over 9 bases. There are 14 residues in the CDR3. The germline CDR1 and CDR2 sequences are SGHRS and YFSETQ. J was trimmed by 4 bases and V by 6 bases; bases with no gene match: 8. CDR3 in amino acids: CASTWGQGLYEQYF. The DNA for the CDR3 is TGCGCCAGCACATGGGGACAGGGTTTATACGAGCAGTACTTC.

The J gene is TRBJ1-1, the V gene TRBV24-1; no clear D gene. This CDR3 comprises 14 residues. Germline CDR1 KGHDR, CDR2 SFDVKD. Trimming removed 4 bases at V and 1 base at J, with 9 bases between. CDR3 in amino acids: CATSDPSSNTEAFF. In DNA, the CDR3 is TGTGCCACCAGTGACCCGAGTTCGAACACTGAAGCTTTCTTT.

This chain joins TRBV9 and TRBJ2-7; D unresolved. The ends were cut back, 1 base at V and 11 bases at J, with 1 base in the middle. The V gene's germline CDR1 is SGDLS and CDR2 YYNGEE. The CDR3 consists of 8 residues. For the CDR3, the DNA is TGTGCCAGCAGCGTAAAGTACTTC. It is translated as CASSVKYF.

This clone was seen only once. CDR3 DNA: TGTGCCAGCAGCTTAAAGGGACTGTTTGAAGGCTACACCTTC. The encoded protein is CASSLKGLFEGYTF. V is TRBV11-2 and J is TRBJ1-2; D may be TRBD1 (5 bases). Germline V gives CDR1 SGHAT, CDR2 FQNNGV. V gave up 2 bases and J gave up 8 bases, with 15 bases separating them. The CDR3 consists of 14 residues.

The gene calls are TRBV10-3 and TRBJ1-4, with TRBD1 as a possible D gene (5 bases). CDR3 length: 18 amino acids. Germline V lookup: CDR1 ENHRY, CDR2 SYGVKD. V gave up 0 bases and J gave up 3 bases, with 17 bases separating them. The CDR3 reads CAISESWVGTSSNEKLFF. The CDR3, as DNA: TGTGCCATCAGTGAGTCCTGGGTCGGGACCTCCTCTAATGAAAAACTGTTTTTT.

The chain links TRBV2 to TRBJ1-4; D gene ambiguous. The CDR3 length is 15 residues. Looked up from germline, CDR1 is SNHLY and CDR2 is FYNNEI. V was cut by 0 bases and J by 7 bases, with 12 bases left in between. CDR3: CASSEAGIRGEKLFF. The CDR3 DNA reads as TGTGCCAGCAGTGAAGCGGGGATACGAGGTGAAAAACTGTTTTTT.

This chain connects TRBV29-1 to TRBJ1-1, with TRBD1 matching over 8 bases. The CDR3 is made up of 12 amino acids. The V and J ends lost 7 bases and 5 bases, in that order; junction bases with no gene match: 6. Looked up from germline, CDR1 is SQVTM and CDR2 is ANQGSEA. As DNA, the CDR3 is TGCAGCGCCGCGACAGGGGTAACTGAAGCTTTCTTT. Encoded protein: CSAATGVTEAFF.